The 30 T cell receptor beta chains below come from one sample, sequenced in a study of control samples from healthy donors and cancer patients. Using immunoSEQ multiplex PCR, the repertoire was profiled, and TCRdb retains in-frame clones only, with some absent. Of roughly 120,000 clones listed, just over 90% are singletons. The sequenced sample was blood. The receptors were sampled from a woman in her late teens or twenties in good health.

Details on this clone: The CDR3 carries no conserved terminal phenylalanine or tryptophan, so it likely arises from a read error. The chain recombines TRBV5-1 with TRBJ1-2; tentative D call: TRBD1 (6 bases). The germline V and J ends were trimmed by 3 bases and 7 bases, with 19 bases remaining between them. The V gene's germline CDR1 is SGHRS and CDR2 YFSETQ. There are 15 residues in the CDR3. The CDR3 loop reads CASSSDSSPSIGYTL. The CDR3 bases are TGCGCCAGCAGCTCGGACAGTTCACCCTCGATTGGCTACACCCTC.

The chain couples TRBV4-2 to TRBJ2-1; D is tentatively TRBD1 or TRBD2 (6 bases each). The V end was cut by 4 bases, the J end by 9 bases, with 19 bases between. The CDR3 covers 15 residues. Germline CDR1 and CDR2: LGHNA and YNFKEQ. As DNA, the CDR3 is TGTGCCAGCAGCCCAGGGGTGGGGGGCGCGAGTGAGCAGTTCTTC. Translation: CASSPGVGGASEQFF.

The gene calls are TRBV30 and TRBJ1-1; perhaps TRBD1 as D (5 bases). Per the germline V gene, CDR1 is GTSNPN and CDR2 is SVGIG (reference sequence). The V and J ends lost 4 bases and 6 bases respectively, with 12 bases between them. The CDR3 covers 12 residues. CDR3 bases: TGTGCCTGGACAGGGAGGGTAGCTGAAGCTTTCTTT. This translates into CAWTGRVAEAFF. The whole variable domain, filled in from reference TRBV30 and TRBJ1-1, reads SQTIHQWPATLVQPVGSPLSLECTVEGTSNPNLYWYRQAAGRGLQLLFYSVGIGQISSEVPQNLSASRPQDRQFILSSKKLLLSDSGFYLCAWTGRVAEAFFGQGTRLTVV.

V gene TRBV15 combines with J gene TRBJ2-5; a weak D match, TRBD2 (6 bases). The CDR3 has 15 residues. V gave up 4 bases and J gave up 1 base, with 13 bases separating them. Germline loops: CDR1 LNHNV, CDR2 YYDKDF (reference sequence). CDR3: CATSTMGLSQETQYF. Written as DNA, the CDR3 is TGTGCCACCAGCACAATGGGACTTTCCCAAGAGACCCAGTACTTC.

This rearrangement joins TRBV4-3 to TRBJ2-3; the D gene is possibly TRBD1 (6 bases). The length of the CDR3 is 13 residues. V was cut by 2 bases and J by 11 bases, with 14 bases left in between. CDR1 and CDR2 (germline): LGHNA, YSLEER. The CDR3 region has the DNA TGCGCCAGCAGCCAAAATCCCCCACAGGGGCAGTATTTT. It encodes CASSQNPPQGQYF.

The J gene is TRBJ1-5, the V gene TRBV27; no definite D call. Looked up from germline, CDR1 is MNHEY and CDR2 is SMNVEV (reference sequence). The CDR3 runs to 16 residues. V was shortened by 0 bases and J by 2 bases, with 11 bases between the two germline ends. For the CDR3, the DNA is TGTGCCAGCAGTTTATCGTCTCCAGGCCGCAATCAGCCCCAGCATTTT. Amino acids: CASSLSSPGRNQPQHF.

This clone was counted only a few times. The chain uses TRBV30 and TRBJ2-2; D not certain. CDR1 is GTSNPN, CDR2 SVGIG, per germline (reference sequence). The CDR3 totals 13 residues. Between the trimmed V and J ends, which lost 5 bases and 1 base, there was a span of 8 bases. CDR3 protein: CAWAPGNTGELFF. The CDR3 bases are TGTGCCTGGGCCCCTGGGAACACCGGGGAGCTGTTTTTT.

The chain carries TRBV7-2 and TRBJ1-1, with a tentative D call TRBD1 (5 bases). The CDR3 sequence is 15 residues long. Per the germline V gene, CDR1 is SGHTA and CDR2 is FQGNSA. V shed 1 base and J shed 1 base, with 10 bases lying between them. The CDR3 protein is CASSLVPTANTEAFF. DNA of the CDR3: TGTGCCAGCAGCTTAGTACCGACAGCGAACACTGAAGCTTTCTTT. Together with reference TRBV7-2 and TRBJ1-1, the CDR3 gives the full variable domain: GAGVSQSPSNKVTEKGKDVELRCDPISGHTALYWYRQSLGQGLEFLIYFQGNSAPDKSGLPSDRFSAERTGGSVSTLTIQRTQQEDSAVYLCASSLVPTANTEAFFGQGTRLTVV.

The chain uses TRBV28 and TRBJ1-2, with 7 bases fitting TRBD1. The CDR3 sequence is 13 residues long. Germline V lookup: CDR1 MDHEN, CDR2 SYDVKM. With 6 bases clipped from V and 1 base from J, the junction kept 2 bases outside the gene matches. The chain's CDR3 is CASSYRGNYGYTF. The CDR3 nucleotides read TGTGCCAGCAGCTACAGGGGTAACTATGGCTACACCTTC.

The genes are TRBV4-3 and TRBJ1-2; tentative D call: TRBD1 (5 bases). CDR1 LGHNA and CDR2 YSLEER come from the germline V gene. CDR3 length: 16 residues. Between the trimmed V and J ends, which lost 2 bases and 3 bases, there was a span of 16 bases. This CDR3 reads CASSQKPGPSHYGYTF. The CDR3 region has the DNA TGCGCCAGCAGCCAAAAACCGGGACCGAGTCACTATGGCTACACCTTC.

This chain joins TRBV7-2 and TRBJ2-3; a weak D match, TRBD1 (6 bases). The CDR3 loop spans 16 amino acids. The germline gives CDR1 SGHTA, CDR2 FQGNSA. Between the trimmed V and J ends, which lost 3 bases and 0 bases, there was a span of 13 bases. The CDR3 reads CASSFGQGISTDTQYF. The CDR3 bases are TGTGCCAGCAGCTTCGGGCAGGGGATAAGCACAGATACGCAGTATTTT. The variable domain in full, with the rest retrieved from reference TRBV7-2 and TRBJ2-3, is GAGVSQSPSNKVTEKGKDVELRCDPISGHTALYWYRQSLGQGLEFLIYFQGNSAPDKSGLPSDRFSAERTGGSVSTLTIQRTQQEDSAVYLCASSFGQGISTDTQYFGPGTRLTVL.

V and J are TRBV28 and TRBJ1-6; D is undetermined. V was cut by 1 base and J by 6 bases, with 7 bases left in between. Germline V gene lookup returns CDR1 MDHEN and CDR2 SYDVKM. CDR3 length: 14 amino acids. The CDR3 nucleotides read TGTGCCAGCAGTTTATCGACCCCTAATTCACCCCTCCACTTT. Translating gives CASSLSTPNSPLHF.

The chain recombines TRBV7-3 with TRBJ2-3; 8 bases map to TRBD2. Trimming removed 1 base from V and 3 bases from J; junction bases left unmatched: 12. The CDR3 sequence is 18 residues long. Germline assignment: CDR1 SGHTA and CDR2 FQGTGA. As DNA, the CDR3 is TGTGCCAGCAGCTTAAGGCCCTCCGGCGGGGGGAGGACAGATACGCAGTATTTT. Translating gives CASSLRPSGGGRTDTQYF. The full variable domain, rest sourced from reference TRBV7-3 and TRBJ2-3, is GAGVSQTPSNKVTEKGKYVELRCDPISGHTALYWYRQSLGQGPEFLIYFQGTGAADDSGLPNDRFFAVRPEGSVSTLKIQRTERGDSAVYLCASSLRPSGGGRTDTQYFGPGTRLTVL.

The V gene is TRBV9, the J gene TRBJ2-3; no reliable D call. The germline CDR1 and CDR2 sequences are SGDLS and YYNGEE. The CDR3 loop spans 13 amino acids. V was shortened by 2 bases and J by 5 bases, with 9 bases between the two germline ends. Here the CDR3 reads CASSVLVGDTQYF. The DNA of the CDR3 is TGTGCCAGCAGCGTCCTCGTTGGAGATACGCAGTATTTT.

As for this clone: The junction departs from germline at one end; a sequencing error may be responsible. This chain uses TRBV9 with TRBJ2-6; 9 positions match TRBD2. The CDR3 has 14 amino acids. Germline V gives CDR1 SGDLS, CDR2 YYNGEE. The CDR3: CASSGSSGANVLTF. DNA for the CDR3: TGTGCCAGTAGCGGGAGTTCTGGGGCCAACGTCCTGACTTTC.

The chain carries TRBV7-2 and TRBJ1-6; no definite D call. V was clipped by 2 bases and J by 8 bases, with 4 bases between them. Germline V gene data show CDR1 as SGHTA and CDR2 as FQGNSA. The CDR3 contains 12 residues. The chain's CDR3 is CASSLNDSPLHF. The DNA for the CDR3 is TGTGCCAGCAGCTTAAACGATTCACCCCTCCACTTT.

This rearrangement joins TRBV2 to TRBJ2-6; D uncertain. The CDR3 covers 14 residues. The V gene lost 8 bases and the J gene lost 0 bases, with 8 bases spanning the gap. From germline, CDR1 is SNHLY and CDR2 FYNNEI. The CDR3 coding sequence is TGTGCCAGCTCTATGGTCTCTGGGGCCAACGTCCTGACTTTC. It specifies CASSMVSGANVLTF.

This rearrangement joins TRBV5-8 to TRBJ1-5; D gene unclear. Trimming removed 2 bases at V and 5 bases at J, with 5 bases between. The germline V gene encodes CDR1 SGHTS and CDR2 YDEGEE. The CDR3 length is 12 residues. The CDR3 protein is CASSLNDQPQHF. CDR3 in DNA: TGTGCCAGCAGCTTAAACGATCAGCCCCAGCATTTT.

The V and J genes are TRBV24-1 and TRBJ2-5, with D possibly being TRBD1 or TRBD2 (6 bases each). The CDR3 is 16 amino acids. V dropped 5 bases and J dropped 4 bases, with 19 bases sitting between them. CDR1 is KGHDR, CDR2 SFDVKD, per germline. CDR3 DNA: TGTGCCACCAGTGCGGGGGCAGGGATTTGGGGAGAGACCCAGTACTTC. The encoded protein is CATSAGAGIWGETQYF.

CDR3 sequence reads: CASSPYQQASTDTQYF. CDR3 DNA: TGTGCCAGCTCACCTTATCAACAGGCTAGCACAGATACGCAGTATTTT. The rearrangement links TRBV18 to TRBJ2-3; D possibly corresponds to TRBD1 (5 bases). Germline CDR1 reads KGHSH; CDR2 reads LQKENI. V lost 3 bases to trimming and J lost 0 bases, with 13 bases between them. The CDR3 sequence is 16 residues long.

This clone was found once. This chain connects TRBV27 to TRBJ1-1, with D possibly TRBD1 on 5 matching bases. Germline CDR1 MNHEY, CDR2 SMNVEV (reference sequence). The CDR3 loop spans 15 amino acids. V shed 2 bases and J shed 1 base, with 11 bases lying between them. The CDR3 is CASSLPLTANTEAFF. CDR3 nucleotides: TGTGCCAGCAGTTTACCCCTGACAGCGAACACTGAAGCTTTCTTT.

CDR3 in DNA: TGTGCCAGCAGCTCGACAGGGGCGAAGGCTGAAGCTTTCTTT. The encoded protein is CASSSTGAKAEAFF. The V gene is TRBV7-2, the J gene TRBJ1-1; 8 bases fit TRBD1. Per germline, CDR1 SGHTA and CDR2 FQGNSA. The CDR3 runs to 14 residues. Trimming took 4 bases from V and 6 from J; bases not matched to a gene: 7.

This clone came up a few times. V gene TRBV28 combines with J gene TRBJ2-7; no definite D call. Germline V gene data show CDR1 as MDHEN and CDR2 as SYDVKM. Trimming took off 6 bases at V and 2 bases at J, with 11 bases between the two ends. This CDR3 is built from 13 residues. In DNA, the CDR3 is TGTGCCAGCAGGCGGAGCGTAACCTACGAGCAGTACTTC. It translates to CASRRSVTYEQYF.

The chain uses TRBV28 and TRBJ1-3; no reliable D call. V shed 7 bases and J shed 0 bases, with 10 bases lying between them. The germline gives CDR1 MDHEN, CDR2 SYDVKM. There are 14 residues in the CDR3. CDR3 loop: CASTLGPSGNTIYF. The CDR3 DNA sequence: TGTGCCAGCACCTTAGGGCCCTCTGGAAACACCATATATTTT.

This sequence joins TRBV27 and TRBJ2-7, with D perhaps matching TRBD1 or TRBD2 (5 bases each). V lost 5 bases to trimming and J lost 7 bases, with 18 bases between them. Germline V CDR1 and CDR2: MNHEY, SMNVEV (reference sequence). The CDR3 has 14 residues. The chain's CDR3 is CASSPRDPVGEQYF. CDR3 in DNA: TGTGCCAGCAGTCCCAGGGACCCTGTAGGGGAGCAGTACTTC.

This clone was picked up a small number of times. The chain uses TRBV4-3 and TRBJ2-2; D unresolved. CDR1 and CDR2 from the germline V gene are LGHNA and YSLEER. CDR3 size: 16 residues. V dropped 3 bases and J dropped 0 bases, with 11 bases sitting between them. The CDR3 nucleotides are TGCGCCAGCAGCCAGTCGGCACATACGAACACCGGGGAGCTGTTTTTT. Encoded protein: CASSQSAHTNTGELFF.

In its sample, this clone is medium-sized. Here the CDR3 reads CAWSGTIPNEQFF. The CDR3 nucleotides are TGTGCCTGGAGTGGGACTATACCCAATGAGCAGTTCTTC. The chain joins TRBV30 to TRBJ2-1, with D maybe TRBD2 (6 bases). V dropped 1 base and J dropped 6 bases, with 10 bases sitting between them. The CDR3 has 13 amino acids. Germline CDR1 GTSNPN, CDR2 SVGIG (reference sequence).

The chain couples TRBV15 to TRBJ2-5, with D perhaps matching TRBD2 (6 bases). The CDR3 is 14 amino acids. Trimming cost V 1 base and J 10 bases, with 16 bases left between them. Germline V gives CDR1 LNHNV, CDR2 YYDKDF (reference sequence). CDR3 sequence (DNA): TGTGCCACCAGCAGAGTAGGCACCTGGGAGGACCAGTACTTC. It is translated as CATSRVGTWEDQYF.

The chain is built from TRBV18 and TRBJ1-2; TRBD1 matches at 7 bases. Germline V gives CDR1 KGHSH, CDR2 LQKENI. The CDR3 is 16 residues long. The junction had 12 bases not matched to a gene; V was cut back by 5 bases and J by 3 bases. CDR3 amino acids: CASSSGGEPGDYGYTF. The CDR3 DNA reads TGTGCCAGCTCATCAGGGGGTGAGCCCGGGGACTATGGCTACACCTTC.

The V call is TRBV28, the J call TRBJ1-1; no firm D call. The CDR3 has 11 amino acids. V lost 2 bases and J lost 11, with 9 bases in between. Germline CDR1 MDHEN, CDR2 SYDVKM. The CDR3 DNA reads as TGTGCCAGCAGTTTACAGGCTGGGGCTTTCTTT. Translated, it gives CASSLQAGAFF. Supplemented by reference TRBV28 and TRBJ1-1, the full variable domain reads DVKVTQSSRYLVKRTGEKVFLECVQDMDHENMFWYRQDPGLGLRLIYFSYDVKMKEKGDIPEGYSVSREKKERFSLILESASTNQTSMYLCASSLQAGAFFGQGTRLTVV.